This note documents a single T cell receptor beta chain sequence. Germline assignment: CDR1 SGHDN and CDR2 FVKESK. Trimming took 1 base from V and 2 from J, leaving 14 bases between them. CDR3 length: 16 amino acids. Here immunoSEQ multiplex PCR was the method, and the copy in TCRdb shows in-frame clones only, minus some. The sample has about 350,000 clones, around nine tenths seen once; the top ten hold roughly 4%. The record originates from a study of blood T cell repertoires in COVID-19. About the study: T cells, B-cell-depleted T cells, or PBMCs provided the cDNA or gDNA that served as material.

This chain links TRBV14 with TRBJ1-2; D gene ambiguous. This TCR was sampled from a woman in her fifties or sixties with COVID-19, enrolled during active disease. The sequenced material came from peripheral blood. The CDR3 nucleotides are TGTGCCAGCAGCCAAGGACGGGGAGCCCCGAACTATGGCTACACCTTC. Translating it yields CASSQGRGAPNYGYTF.